The TCR beta chain under discussion was sequenced for a study of beta chain features in type 1 diabetes. Study-wide results and limits: There was a moderate but significant shortening of TCRB CDR3s in all four CD4+ subsets of Type 1 diabetes patients.

Expressed TCRB transcripts were sequenced after all isolated RNA was converted to cDNA. TCRdb's copy holds only in-frame clones and misses some; the assay was immunoSEQ multiplex PCR. Of hundreds of thousands of clones listed, under 15% were seen once; the top ten hold 0.022%. Trimming left V 6 bases short and J 7 bases short, with 9 bases between. CDR1 and CDR2 (germline): SNHLY, FYNNEI. This CDR3 has 12 amino acids. This clone appeared a few times. Antigen specificity is unknown. This TCR was sampled from a man between 18 and 29 years old with type 1 diabetes. The gene calls are TRBV2 and TRBJ2-2, with D tentatively TRBD2 (5 bases). The sample consisted of naive CD4+ T cells from blood. For the CDR3, the DNA is TGTGCCAGCAGCTCGGGGTACGGGGAGCTGTTTTTT. It yields the protein CASSSGYGELFF.